This TCR beta chain was found in a study of T-cell memory formation after mild COVID-19. General study points: Whereas later expanders leaned CD4+, clones contracting day 15 to 85 showed a balanced CD4/CD8 makeup. What remained unconfirmed was the SARS-CoV-2 specificity of second-wave clones peaking on day 37. Of the contracting clones, CD4+ ones lay mainly in CM and EM, and CD8+ ones in EMRA.

This CDR3 region has 13 residues. Trimming shortened V by 4 bases and J by 5 bases, and 14 bases separated the two germline ends. From germline, CDR1 is GTSNPN and CDR2 SVGIG (reference sequence). Only a few counts were recorded for this clonotype. What it binds is not known. Libraries for TCRalpha and TCRbeta carried sample barcodes and unique molecular identifiers via 5'RACE. Each CDR3 protein gets one entry after TCRdb re-called the 5' RACE reads with MiXCR. This repertoire shows 560,000 or so distinct CDR3 sequences, 15% to 20% found once; its top ten account for about 8.1%. Sequencing used PBMCs or a T cell subset sorted from them (not recorded which). This rearrangement joins TRBV30 to TRBJ1-1; D not resolved. This TCR derives from an adult woman who had mild COVID-19 (a few samples of this study predate the infection). Cell type and time point are not known. CDR3 nucleotides: TGTGCCTGGAACGTTGGTTCCGGGACTGAAGCTTTCTTT. It codes for CAWNVGSGTEAFF.